This T cell receptor (beta chain) is from a study of cytomegalovirus exposure and HLA in healthy donors. Donors had nominal health at sampling but likely had unrecorded immune exposures. A multiplex PCR was run with 60 Vbeta primers and 13 Jbeta primers. Data came from immunoSEQ multiplex PCR; TCRdb stores just in-frame clones and leaves some out. The sample records some 190,000 clones, more than 75% being singletons. With respect to this clone: Antigen specificity is unknown.

V lost 2 bases and J 0 bases, leaving 11 bases between the germline ends. Germline V gene lookup returns CDR1 SGHTA and CDR2 FQGNSA. The CDR3 extends over 15 amino acids. Study-level findings and limits: Association of a missense DCLRE1C variant with TCR beta V- and J-gene trimming was reported in a later analysis.

The sequence was obtained from a woman in her thirties in good health and CMV-seropositive. The sequenced material came from PBMCs. This rearrangement joins TRBV7-2 to TRBJ2-7; TRBD1 might be the D (5 bases). The CDR3 sequence is CASSLYRHSSYEQYF. Written as DNA, the CDR3 is TGTGCCAGCAGCTTATACAGGCATAGCTCCTACGAGCAGTACTTC.